This T cell receptor beta chain originates from a study of blood T cell repertoires in COVID-19. Study summary: From T cells, B-cell-depleted T cells, or PBMCs came the material, which was cDNA or gDNA.

Cohort 3 donors were reported recovered after two negative PCRs, clearance, or symptom resolution. TCRdb's table, derived via immunoSEQ multiplex PCR, lists solely in-frame clones and lacks some. There are 250,000 to 350,000 clones in the sample; 92% occur only once, and less than 20% lies in the top ten. This clone appeared a single time. The germline V gene encodes CDR1 SGDLS and CDR2 YYNGEE. The V gene lost 0 bases and the J gene lost 3 bases, with 6 bases spanning the gap. This CDR3 has 13 residues. Material: PBMCs or T cells enriched from blood (not recorded which). This TCR was recovered from a woman aged 30 to 39 who had recovered from COVID-19. The rearrangement joins TRBV9 to TRBJ1-2, with no clear D. The CDR3 loop is CASSVAQDYGYTF. CDR3 in DNA: TGTGCCAGCAGCGTAGCCCAGGACTATGGCTACACCTTC.